Below, 30 T cell receptor beta chains from the same sample are listed, as sequenced in a study of T cell repertoires in cytomegalovirus infection. A single record per CDR3 protein comes from TCRdb applying MiXCR to the reads. The sample shows some 400,000 distinct CDR3 sequences, around a sixth of them seen only once. Sequenced material: PBMCs. Every receptor here comes from a human donor in good health (CMV status not recorded). Some clones in this sample may be carry-over from other donors' samples.

The sample holds many counts of this clonotype. The rearrangement links TRBV6-5 to TRBJ1-2, with D perhaps matching TRBD1 (6 bases). V lost 3 bases to trimming and J lost 4 bases, with 12 bases between them. There are 14 residues in the CDR3. The germline V gene has CDR1 MNHEY and CDR2 SVGAGI. CDR3 sequence (DNA): TGTGCCAGCAGTTATATGGGGGCAGGCTATGGCTACACCTTC. This gives the protein CASSYMGAGYGYTF.

In its sample, this clonotype was seen a few times. The rearrangement links TRBV29-1 to TRBJ2-1; D is undetermined. The CDR3 runs to 12 residues. From germline, CDR1 is SQVTM and CDR2 ANQGSEA. The V gene lost 4 bases and the J gene lost 5 bases, with 9 bases spanning the gap. This CDR3 reads CSVALWDNEQFF. The CDR3 DNA reads TGCAGCGTTGCCCTTTGGGACAATGAGCAGTTCTTC.

The chain has TRBV14 and TRBJ2-3; tentative D call: TRBD2 (5 bases). V dropped 3 bases and J dropped 3 bases, with 16 bases sitting between them. There are 16 residues in the CDR3. From germline, CDR1 is SGHDN and CDR2 FVKESK. This CDR3 reads CASSHSIGKETDTQYF. CDR3 nucleotides: TGTGCCAGCAGCCACAGTATCGGGAAGGAAACAGATACGCAGTATTTT.

The chain combines TRBV20-1 with TRBJ2-4; D may be TRBD2 (6 bases). Germline CDR1 is DFQATT and CDR2 is SNEGSKA (reference sequence). The CDR3 totals 13 residues. V dropped 3 bases and J dropped 5 bases, with 11 bases sitting between them. CDR3 region: CSASAGMENIQYF. The CDR3 DNA reads TGCAGTGCTAGCGCGGGGATGGAAAACATTCAGTACTTC.

This clonotype appeared a few times. The chain combines TRBV7-9 with TRBJ2-7; 10 nucleotides align to TRBD2. Germline V gene sequence: CDR1 SEHNR, CDR2 FQNEAQ (reference sequence). Losses at the gene ends were 4 bases for V and 5 bases for J; bases not matched to a gene: 8. The CDR3 length is 15 residues. CDR3 coding DNA: TGTGCCAGCAGCTCTATGGCCGGGACTAGCGACGAGCAGTACTTC. It encodes CASSSMAGTSDEQYF.

A word on this clonotype: A read error may be the cause here, since a much bigger clone is one base away. The chain employs TRBV7-8 and TRBJ2-7, with 9 bases lining up with TRBD1. CDR1 SGHVS and CDR2 FQNEAQ come from the germline V gene. V was pared by 8 bases and J by 2 bases, with 7 bases of the junction left unmatched. The CDR3 is 14 residues long. CDR3 sequence (DNA): TGTGCCAGCGGCCCCGGGACAGGGACCTACGAGCAGTACTTC. It encodes CASGPGTGTYEQYF.

This clonotype was observed a handful of times. The rearrangement uses TRBV6-1 and TRBJ2-1, with 7 bases lining up with TRBD2. Trimming cost V 8 bases and J 9 bases; bases outside gene matches: 10. The CDR3 has 13 residues. Germline V CDR1 and CDR2: MNHNS, SASEGT. CDR3 loop: CASEGGSGTEQFF. The CDR3 DNA follows: TGTGCCAGCGAGGGCGGGAGTGGTACTGAGCAGTTCTTC.

J is TRBJ2-5 and V is TRBV3-1, with 12 nucleotides matching TRBD2. The germline CDR1 and CDR2 sequences are LGHDT and YNNKEL (reference sequence). The junction had 2 bases not matched to a gene; V was cut back by 2 bases and J by 4 bases. CDR3 length: 15 amino acids. The CDR3 sequence: CASSQLAGGRETQYF. The CDR3 DNA follows: TGTGCCAGCAGCCAACTAGCGGGGGGGCGAGAGACCCAGTACTTC.

V usage is TRBV2 and J usage is TRBJ2-1; TRBD1 agrees at 9 bases. CDR1 is SNHLY, CDR2 FYNNEI, per germline. This CDR3 has 15 amino acids. Unmatched junction bases numbered 0, after V lost 0 bases and J lost 3 bases. The CDR3 here is CASSEATGGYNEQFF. CDR3 nucleotide sequence: TGTGCCAGCAGTGAAGCGACAGGGGGCTACAATGAGCAGTTCTTC.

This clonotype came up a few times. V and J are TRBV7-2 and TRBJ2-1; no clear D. Trimming shortened V by 5 bases and J by 4 bases, and 15 bases separated the two germline ends. This CDR3 comprises 15 residues. Germline-derived CDR1 and CDR2 are SGHTA and FQGNSA. The CDR3 coding sequence is TGTGCCAGCAGCGCAGCCGCTTACAGTTACAATGAGCAGTTCTTC. Amino acids: CASSAAAYSYNEQFF.

The chain combines TRBV20-1 with TRBJ1-3; D possibly corresponds to TRBD1 (6 bases). This CDR3 has 12 residues. Deletions cut 7 bases from V and 4 bases from J, with 11 bases between. The germline CDR1 and CDR2 sequences are DFQATT and SNEGSKA (reference sequence). The DNA of the CDR3 is TGCAGTGGGGAGGGGGGCGGAAACACCATATATTTT. Amino acid sequence: CSGEGGGNTIYF.

The chain uses TRBV10-3 and TRBJ2-1; 10 bases agree with TRBD1. Germline values: CDR1 ENHRY, CDR2 SYGVKD. The trim removed 8 bases at V and 5 bases at J, leaving 6 bases unmatched. The CDR3 consists of 14 residues. The CDR3: CAIWPGQGNNEQFF. CDR3 coding DNA: TGTGCCATCTGGCCGGGACAGGGGAACAATGAGCAGTTCTTC.

This clonotype was found many times. V usage is TRBV7-2 and J usage is TRBJ2-3; 10 bases fit TRBD2. Germline CDR1 reads SGHTA; CDR2 reads FQGNSA. Trimming removed 3 bases from V and 4 bases from J; junction bases left unmatched: 7. CDR3 length: 16 residues. The CDR3 DNA follows: TGTGCCAGCAGCTTCACTAGCGGGGTATGGGCAGATACGCAGTATTTT. It codes for CASSFTSGVWADTQYF.

This clonotype was seen many times. The chain links TRBV7-2 to TRBJ2-7; D possibly corresponds to TRBD2 (5 bases). The CDR3 consists of 13 residues. Between the trimmed V and J ends, which lost 3 bases and 7 bases, there was a span of 13 bases. Germline loops: CDR1 SGHTA, CDR2 FQGNSA. CDR3 amino acids: CASSFDYASEQYF. The CDR3 DNA is TGTGCCAGCAGCTTCGACTACGCTTCGGAGCAGTACTTC.

This clonotype was seen ten or more times. The chain employs TRBV7-2 and TRBJ2-7; 10 bases align to TRBD1. The CDR3 contains 16 residues. The germline gives CDR1 SGHTA, CDR2 FQGNSA. V lost 6 bases, J lost 0 bases, and 8 bases stayed unmatched. The CDR3 protein is CASSLGQGEPSYEQYF. CDR3 DNA sequence: TGTGCCAGCAGTCTCGGACAGGGGGAACCCTCCTACGAGCAGTACTTC.

The chain is built from TRBV20-1 and TRBJ1-2, with D uncertain. In germline, CDR1 is DFQATT, CDR2 SNEGSKA (reference sequence). The CDR3 totals 12 residues. Between the trimmed V and J ends, which lost 6 bases and 7 bases, there was a span of 15 bases. CDR3 residues: CSATNHMGGYTF. The CDR3, as DNA: TGCAGTGCCACCAACCACATGGGTGGCTACACCTTC.

This clonotype came up many times. The chain carries TRBV12-3 or TRBV12-4 and TRBJ1-5; D is ambiguous. This CDR3 has 13 residues. V lost 6 bases and J lost 4, with 10 bases in between. The CDR3: CASSYRPNQPQHF. The CDR3 DNA reads as TGTGCCAGCAGCTACAGACCGAATCAGCCCCAGCATTTT.

The chain combines TRBV7-4 with TRBJ1-2; TRBD1 matches at 8 bases. V shed 1 base, J shed 2 bases, and the junction held 3 bases outside the gene matches. The CDR3 spans 15 residues. Germline values: CDR1 SGHVT, CDR2 SQSDAQ. DNA for the CDR3: TGTGCCAGCAGCTTAGTGAGACAGGGGAACTATGGCTACACCTTC. This encodes CASSLVRQGNYGYTF.

This clonotype has a count of ten or more. The chain joins TRBV5-5 to TRBJ2-7, with a weak D call TRBD1 (6 bases). Germline CDR1 and CDR2: SGHKS and YYEKEE (reference sequence). The V gene lost 2 bases and the J gene lost 4 bases, with 10 bases spanning the gap. This CDR3 has 13 residues. The CDR3 nucleotides are TGTGCCAGCAGCTTAATCCAGGGGTACGAGCAGTACTTC. The encoded protein is CASSLIQGYEQYF.

This clonotype was detected a few times. The genes are TRBV7-2 and TRBJ1-3; the D is unclear. V lost 5 bases and J 0 bases, leaving 5 bases between the germline ends. The CDR3 runs 13 residues. Looked up from germline, CDR1 is SGHTA and CDR2 is FQGNSA. The CDR3 spells CASSSNSGNTIYF. The DNA for the CDR3 is TGTGCCAGCAGCAGCAACTCTGGAAACACCATATATTTT.

This clonotype was counted many times. V and J are TRBV7-2 and TRBJ1-4, with 8 bases identical to TRBD1. Germline V lookup: CDR1 SGHTA, CDR2 FQGNSA. CDR3 size: 17 residues. Losses at the gene ends were 2 bases for V and 0 bases for J; bases not matched to a gene: 5. The CDR3 here is CASSLRQGYATNEKLFF. The CDR3 coding sequence is TGTGCCAGCAGCTTAAGACAGGGGTATGCAACTAATGAAAAACTGTTTTTT.

The chain links TRBV6-5 to TRBJ1-2, with D tentatively TRBD1 (5 bases). Per the germline V gene, CDR1 is MNHEY and CDR2 is SVGAGI. V was shortened by 4 bases and J by 4 bases, with 10 bases between the two germline ends. CDR3 length: 13 residues. The CDR3: CASSWTGGYGYTF. CDR3 in DNA: TGTGCCAGCAGTTGGACGGGGGGCTATGGCTACACCTTC.

The V gene is TRBV2, the J gene TRBJ1-4, with a tentative D call TRBD1 (5 bases). Germline-derived CDR1 and CDR2 are SNHLY and FYNNEI. Trimming took off 6 bases at V and 3 bases at J, with 17 bases between the two ends. The CDR3 sequence is 16 residues long. The CDR3 coding sequence is TGTGCCAGCAGGCAACCTACAGGTTCAGCTAATGAAAAACTGTTTTTT. Translating gives CASRQPTGSANEKLFF.

This clonotype has a count of ten or more. This sequence joins TRBV7-8 and TRBJ1-4; D not resolved. The V end was cut by 5 bases, the J end by 0 bases, with 10 bases between. Germline CDR1 is SGHVS and CDR2 is FQNEAQ. This CDR3 contains 15 residues. In DNA, the CDR3 is TGTGCCAGCAGCCACACCAGCGCAACTAATGAAAAACTGTTTTTT. Translating gives CASSHTSATNEKLFF.

This clonotype has only a few counts. The rearrangement links TRBV2 to TRBJ2-1; 13 nucleotides agree with TRBD2. The germline gives CDR1 SNHLY, CDR2 FYNNEI. CDR3 length: 15 amino acids. After removal of 6 bases from V and 9 bases from J, the junction contained 8 bases not matched to a gene. The CDR3 DNA is TGTGCCAGCAGCGGACTAGCGGGAGCCCTCGGTGAGCAGTTCTTC. Translated, it gives CASSGLAGALGEQFF.

This clonotype was observed a handful of times. The rearrangement joins TRBV7-2 to TRBJ1-4; TRBD1 matches 7 bases. Germline trimming cut 4 bases from V and 6 bases from J; bases unmatched to any gene: 8. The CDR3 runs to 15 residues. Germline V gene sequence: CDR1 SGHTA, CDR2 FQGNSA. The CDR3 DNA reads TGTGCCAGCAGCTCGAACAGGGGAGGAGATGAAAAACTGTTTTTT. Translated: CASSSNRGGDEKLFF.

The table lists this clonotype with many counts. The chain joins TRBV28 to TRBJ2-7; perhaps TRBD1 as D (5 bases). Germline V gives CDR1 MDHEN, CDR2 SYDVKM. Between the trimmed V and J ends, which lost 9 bases and 4 bases, there was a span of 22 bases. This CDR3 is 15 amino acids long. The CDR3 sequence: CASTWVQGGAYEQYF. The CDR3 nucleotides are TGTGCCAGTACTTGGGTTCAAGGTGGGGCATACGAGCAGTACTTC. The variable domain in full, with the rest retrieved from reference TRBV28 and TRBJ2-7, is DVKVTQSSRYLVKRTGEKVFLECVQDMDHENMFWYRQDPGLGLRLIYFSYDVKMKEKGDIPEGYSVSREKKERFSLILESASTNQTSMYLCASTWVQGGAYEQYFGPGTRLTVT.

This clonotype was counted a few times. The gene calls are TRBV7-2 and TRBJ1-4; D gene ambiguous. V lost 5 bases and J 6 bases, leaving 16 bases between the germline ends. The germline CDR1 and CDR2 sequences are SGHTA and FQGNSA. This CDR3 comprises 15 residues. CDR3 nucleotide sequence: TGTGCCAGCAGCCCTGACCCTGGACCGGATGAAAAACTGTTTTTT. It is translated as CASSPDPGPDEKLFF.

In its sample, this clonotype was seen a few times. V is TRBV18 and J is TRBJ1-5; no clear D gene. Trimming shortened V by 4 bases and J by 2 bases, and 9 bases separated the two germline ends. The V gene's germline CDR1 is KGHSH and CDR2 LQKENI. The CDR3 runs 14 residues. The CDR3 DNA reads as TGTGCCAGCTCACGAAGGATCGGCAATCAGCCCCAGCATTTT. This gives the protein CASSRRIGNQPQHF. Using reference TRBV18 and TRBJ1-5 for the parts outside the CDR3, the full variable domain is NAGVMQNPRHLVRRRGQEARLRCSPMKGHSHVYWYRQLPEEGLKFMVYLQKENIIDESGMPKERFSAEFPKEGPSILRIQQVVRGDSAAYFCASSRRIGNQPQHFGDGTRLSIL.

The gene calls are TRBV7-2 and TRBJ2-1, with unresolved D. Trimming pared 5 bases from V and 8 bases from J, leaving 10 bases between. CDR1 and CDR2 (germline): SGHTA, FQGNSA. The CDR3 length is 12 residues. CDR3 nucleotides: TGTGCCAGCAGCCTAAATAGGGATGAGCAGTTCTTC. Translated, it gives CASSLNRDEQFF.